This T cell receptor beta chain was identified during a study of Graves' ophthalmopathy and Graves' hyperthyroidism. This clonotype was observed at least ten times. RNA transcripts were the source from which TCR beta CDR3 regions were amplified. First-round RT-PCR with HTBI primers preceded a second-round multiplex PCR. TCRdb analysed the multiplex PCR reads with MiXCR anew, one entry per CDR3 protein. Here the sample spans approximately 210,000 distinct CDR3 sequences, 20% to 25% being singletons. This TCR was sampled from a woman between 45 and 60 years old with Graves' ophthalmopathy. Sequencing used peripheral blood.

The CDR3, as DNA: TGTGCCAGCACTCGGAGTGGGACAGGTGGTCTCAATCAGCCCCAGCATTTT. This sequence encodes CASTRSGTGGLNQPQHF. This chain joins TRBV12-3 or TRBV12-4 and TRBJ1-5; 8 nucleotides line up with TRBD1. V was pared by 7 bases and J by 3 bases, with 14 bases of the junction left unmatched. The CDR3 has 17 residues.